The rows below give T cell receptor beta chains drawn from one sample of a study of shared clonotypes between healthy human individuals. Assay: immunoSEQ multiplex PCR; the TCRdb copy retains only in-frame clones and omits some. Of approximately 2,000,000 clones in the sample, just under 95% are singletons; the top ten hold around 1.7%. The sequenced sample was naive CD8+ T cells from PBMCs. These receptors came from a young man in good health. Some clones in this sample may be carry-over from other donors' samples. The conserved cysteine and the conserved F or W are not part of the CDR3 here. The order of the fields is V gene, J gene, clone size, CDR3 length, CDR3 protein. A row's size may be missing; if present it is once, few, many or a size class.

>TRBV19|TRBJ2-4|NA|17
ASSAGTGGSQLAKNIQY
>TRBV6-1|TRBJ2-7|NA|13
ASSGWTESSYEQY
>TRBV27|TRBJ2-6|NA|16
ASSLSGTGGSGANVLT
>TRBV10-3|TRBJ1-4|NA|12
AISGQGPNEKLF
>TRBV30|TRBJ2-2|NA|14
AWSARGTGITGELF
>TRBV5-6|TRBJ2-7|NA|11
ASSWGSRYEQY
>TRBV29-1|TRBJ2-1|NA|11
SVLAGGTNEQF
>TRBV9|TRBJ2-1|NA|13
ASSPYLSSYNEQF
>TRBV27|TRBJ2-3|NA|13
ASSTRDRGTDTQY
>TRBV7-8|TRBJ2-7|once|13
ASSLLRDPAHEQY
>TRBV11-2|TRBJ2-1|NA|15
ASSLVRVVEFYNEQF
>TRBV19|TRBJ1-1|NA|11
ASSPTVNTEAF
>TRBV6-5|TRBJ1-1|once|10
ASRPDRVRAF
>TRBV9|TRBJ1-1|few|15
ASSVEGRPYVDTEAF
>TRBV5-1|TRBJ1-4|NA|13
ASRRHTSPNEKLF
>TRBV15|TRBJ1-2|NA|11
ATSKAGTNGYT
>TRBV28|TRBJ1-1|NA|11
ASSPTGVTEAF